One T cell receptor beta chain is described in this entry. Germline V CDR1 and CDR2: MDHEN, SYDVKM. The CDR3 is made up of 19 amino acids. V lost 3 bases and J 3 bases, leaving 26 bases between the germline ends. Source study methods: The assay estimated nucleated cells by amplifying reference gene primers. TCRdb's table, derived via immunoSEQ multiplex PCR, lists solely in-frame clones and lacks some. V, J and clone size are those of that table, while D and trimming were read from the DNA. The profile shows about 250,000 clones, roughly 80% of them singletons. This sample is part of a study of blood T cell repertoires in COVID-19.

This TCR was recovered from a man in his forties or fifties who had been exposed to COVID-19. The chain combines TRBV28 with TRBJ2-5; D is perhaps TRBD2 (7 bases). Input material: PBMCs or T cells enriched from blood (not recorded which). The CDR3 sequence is CASSFYSPRGGIKKETQYF. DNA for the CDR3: TGTGCCAGCAGTTTCTATAGCCCTAGGGGGGGAATTAAGAAAGAGACCCAGTACTTC.